Sequencing of this TCR beta chain was carried out in a study of Ad26.COV2.S vaccination and SARS-CoV-2 variants. Study outcomes and limitations: Reports say spike-specific CD8+ and CD4+ T cell responses covered substantial breadth after vaccination.

Concerning this clone itself: Its antigen is as yet unknown.

The method was immunoSEQ multiplex PCR; TCRdb's version includes in-frame clones alone and lacks a portion of them. The top ten hold approximately 1.9% of the sample, which has about 320,000 clones, just over 85% seen once. The CDR3 has 13 residues. Trimming took 1 base from V and 10 from J, leaving 9 bases between them. Germline-derived CDR1 and CDR2 are SGHRS and YFSETQ. Noted treatment: 19 received Ad26.COV2.S at low or high dose, single or two shots; roughly five received placebo; per-sample allocation not given. Sampling was performed 63 days after the first vaccine or placebo injection. Recruitment in Boston yielded a donor of adult age, 18-55 years.

The sequencing here drew on peripheral blood, taken in a trial of Ad26.COV2.S vaccine versus placebo. The J gene is TRBJ1-6, the V gene TRBV5-1, with unresolved D. The receptor was isolated from a person aged 18 to 59 who received the Ad26.COV2.S COVID-19 vaccine or a placebo. This CDR3 is CASSLMEESPLHF. As DNA, the CDR3 is TGCGCCAGCAGCTTGATGGAGGAATCACCCCTCCACTTT.